Below, one TCR beta chain is given with its context. The target antigen is unknown. This specimen belongs to a study of chemoradiotherapy in HPV16-positive cancers. Study-wide findings and caveats: Functional assays defining HPV-specific T cells used only a couple of HPV16-positive patients. Candidate HPV-specific clones and E7-related TCR motifs grew in tumor during treatment.

The CDR3 is made up of 13 amino acids. CDR1 SGHTA and CDR2 FQGNSA come from the germline V gene. V was trimmed by 2 bases and J by 10 bases, leaving 9 bases between them. Measured with immunoSEQ multiplex PCR; TCRdb has only the in-frame clones, and not every one. Here the sample spans around 16,000 clones, 79% being singletons. Sample acquisition took place from a patient who underwent chemoradiotherapy. The V gene is TRBV7-2, the J gene TRBJ1-6; possibly TRBD1 for D (5 bases). This TCR was sampled from a human donor with HPV-associated anogenital cancer. The CDR3 is CASSLQGYSPLHF. The CDR3 coding sequence is TGTGCCAGCAGCTTACAGGGCTACTCACCCCTCCACTTT.